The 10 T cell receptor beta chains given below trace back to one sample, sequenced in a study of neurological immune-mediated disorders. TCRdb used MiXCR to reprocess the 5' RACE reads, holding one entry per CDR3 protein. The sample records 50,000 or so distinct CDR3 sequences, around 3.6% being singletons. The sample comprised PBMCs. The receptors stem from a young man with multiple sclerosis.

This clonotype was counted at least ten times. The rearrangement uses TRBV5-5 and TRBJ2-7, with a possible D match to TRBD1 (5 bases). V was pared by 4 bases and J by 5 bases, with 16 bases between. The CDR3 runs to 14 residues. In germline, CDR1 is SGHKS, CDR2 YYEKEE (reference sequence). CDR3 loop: CASSQLGGAHEQYF. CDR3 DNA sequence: TGTGCCAGCAGCCAACTCGGTGGGGCCCACGAGCAGTACTTC.

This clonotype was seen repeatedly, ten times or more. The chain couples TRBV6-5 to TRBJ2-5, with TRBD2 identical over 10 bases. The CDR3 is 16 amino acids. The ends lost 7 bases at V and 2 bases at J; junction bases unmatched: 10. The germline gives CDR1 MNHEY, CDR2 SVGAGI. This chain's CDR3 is CASTYGSSGGQETQYF. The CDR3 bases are TGTGCCAGCACCTACGGGTCTAGCGGGGGTCAAGAGACCCAGTACTTC.

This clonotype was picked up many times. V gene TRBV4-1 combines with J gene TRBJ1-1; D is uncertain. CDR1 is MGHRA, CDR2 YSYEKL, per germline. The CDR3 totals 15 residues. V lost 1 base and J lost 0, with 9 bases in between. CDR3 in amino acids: CASSQGNTVNTEAFF. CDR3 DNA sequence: TGCGCCAGCAGCCAAGGAAACACGGTGAACACTGAAGCTTTCTTT.

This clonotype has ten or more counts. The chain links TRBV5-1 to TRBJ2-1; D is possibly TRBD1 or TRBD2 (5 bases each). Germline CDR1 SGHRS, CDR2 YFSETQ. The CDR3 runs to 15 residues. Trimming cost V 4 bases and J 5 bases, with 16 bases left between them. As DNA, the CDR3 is TGCGCCAGCAGCGGGACCGTCACGGGCAACAATGAGCAGTTCTTC. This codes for CASSGTVTGNNEQFF.

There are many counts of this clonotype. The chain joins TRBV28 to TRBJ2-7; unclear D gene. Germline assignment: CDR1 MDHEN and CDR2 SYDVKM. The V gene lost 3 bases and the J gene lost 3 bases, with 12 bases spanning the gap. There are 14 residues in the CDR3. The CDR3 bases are TGTGCCAGCAGTTTGGAAGACCCCCTCTACGAGCAGTACTTC. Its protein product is CASSLEDPLYEQYF.

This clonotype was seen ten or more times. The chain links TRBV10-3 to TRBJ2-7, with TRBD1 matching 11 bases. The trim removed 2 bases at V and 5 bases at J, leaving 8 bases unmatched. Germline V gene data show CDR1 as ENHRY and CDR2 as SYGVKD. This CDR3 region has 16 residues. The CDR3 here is CAISERPGQGGDEQYF. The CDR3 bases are TGTGCCATCAGTGAGAGACCGGGACAGGGGGGGGACGAGCAGTACTTC.

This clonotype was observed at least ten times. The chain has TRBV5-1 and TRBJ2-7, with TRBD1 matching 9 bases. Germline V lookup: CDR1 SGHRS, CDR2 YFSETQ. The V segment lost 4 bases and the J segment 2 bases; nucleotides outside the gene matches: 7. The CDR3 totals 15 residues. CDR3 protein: CASSLGQGGTYEQYF. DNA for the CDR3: TGCGCCAGCAGCCTGGGACAGGGAGGGACCTACGAGCAGTACTTC. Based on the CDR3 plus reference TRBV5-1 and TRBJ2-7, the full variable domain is KAGVTQTPRYLIKTRGQQVTLSCSPISGHRSVSWYQQTPGQGLQFLFEYFSETQRNKGNFPGRFSGRQFSNSRSEMNVSTLELGDSALYLCASSLGQGGTYEQYFGPGTRLTVT.

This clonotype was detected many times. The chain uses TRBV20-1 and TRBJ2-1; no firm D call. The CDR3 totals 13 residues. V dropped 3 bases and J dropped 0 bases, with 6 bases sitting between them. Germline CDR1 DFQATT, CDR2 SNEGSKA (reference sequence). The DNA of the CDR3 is TGCAGTGCTAGGCAGAGCTCCTACAATGAGCAGTTCTTC. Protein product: CSARQSSYNEQFF.

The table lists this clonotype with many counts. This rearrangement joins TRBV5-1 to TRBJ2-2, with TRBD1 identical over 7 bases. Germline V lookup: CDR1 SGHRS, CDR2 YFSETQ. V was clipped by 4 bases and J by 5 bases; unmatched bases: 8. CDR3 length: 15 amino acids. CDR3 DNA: TGCGCCAGCAGCATAACGGGACAGCTGACCGGGGAGCTGTTTTTT. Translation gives CASSITGQLTGELFF. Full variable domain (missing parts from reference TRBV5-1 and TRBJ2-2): KAGVTQTPRYLIKTRGQQVTLSCSPISGHRSVSWYQQTPGQGLQFLFEYFSETQRNKGNFPGRFSGRQFSNSRSEMNVSTLELGDSALYLCASSITGQLTGELFFGEGSRLTVL.

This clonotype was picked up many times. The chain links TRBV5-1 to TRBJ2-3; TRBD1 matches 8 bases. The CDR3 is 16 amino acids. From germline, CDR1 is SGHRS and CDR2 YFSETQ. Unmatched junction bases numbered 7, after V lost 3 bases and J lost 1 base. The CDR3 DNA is TGCGCCAGCAGCTCCCGGACAGGGCGGGGCACAGATACGCAGTATTTT. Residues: CASSSRTGRGTDTQYF.